Sequencing of this TCR beta chain was carried out in a study of identical twins. Via MiXCR, TCRdb re-called the 5' RACE reads, giving one row per CDR3 protein. The sample holds approximately 620,000 distinct CDR3 sequences, 8.5% to 9.5% seen once. This clonotype was seen repeatedly, ten times or more. The germline V gene has CDR1 SGHAT and CDR2 FQNNGV. Between the trimmed V and J ends, which lost 0 bases and 15 bases, there was a span of 18 bases. The CDR3 loop spans 14 amino acids. The sample was also linked to a second study, of yellow fever vaccine responses in identical twins.

The genes are TRBV11-2 and TRBJ2-1; D is perhaps TRBD2 (6 bases). The sample consisted of PBMCs. The TCR was taken from a woman between 18 and 29 years old in good health. The CDR3 DNA reads as TGTGCCAGCAGCTTAGATACGGGAGCCACGCCGGGGTTCTTC. Translated: CASSLDTGATPGFF.